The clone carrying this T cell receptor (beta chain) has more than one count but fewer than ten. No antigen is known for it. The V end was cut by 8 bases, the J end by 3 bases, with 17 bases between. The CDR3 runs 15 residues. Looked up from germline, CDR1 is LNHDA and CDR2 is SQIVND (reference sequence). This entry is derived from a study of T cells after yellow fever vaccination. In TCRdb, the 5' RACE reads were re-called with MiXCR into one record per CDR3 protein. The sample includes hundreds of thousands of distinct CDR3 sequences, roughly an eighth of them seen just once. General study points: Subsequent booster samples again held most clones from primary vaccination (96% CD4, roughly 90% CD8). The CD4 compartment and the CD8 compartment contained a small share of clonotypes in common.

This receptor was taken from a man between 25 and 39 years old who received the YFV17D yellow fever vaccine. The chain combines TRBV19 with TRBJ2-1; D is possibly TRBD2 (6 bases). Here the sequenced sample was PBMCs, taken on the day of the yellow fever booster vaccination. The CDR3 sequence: CASALFPGVYNEQFF. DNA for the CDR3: TGTGCCAGTGCCCTCTTCCCGGGAGTCTACAATGAGCAGTTCTTC.